This T cell receptor (beta chain) was documented in a study of technical replicates of blood from a few donors. Sequencing used immunoSEQ multiplex PCR; TCRdb keeps in-frame clones, though not all of them. The sample lists under 100,000 clones, approximately 96% occurring once. The germline gives CDR1 SGDLS, CDR2 YYNGEE. The CDR3 runs 14 residues. Unmatched junction bases numbered 4, after V lost 5 bases and J lost 3 bases. This clone is a singleton in its sample. J is TRBJ2-7 and V is TRBV9; 11 nucleotides agree with TRBD2. Sequencing was carried out using T cells isolated from PBMCs. This sequence originates from a human donor in good health. The CDR3 loop reads CASSLGLADYEQYF. CDR3 DNA sequence: TGTGCCAGCAGTCTGGGACTAGCGGACTACGAGCAGTACTTC. Supplemented by reference TRBV9 and TRBJ2-7, the full variable domain reads DSGVTQTPKHLITATGQRVTLRCSPRSGDLSVYWYQQSLDQGLQFLIQYYNGEERAKGNILERFSAQQFPDLHSELNLSSLELGDSALYFCASSLGLADYEQYFGPGTRLTVT.